These T cell receptor beta chains were read from a single sample in a study of identical twins. TCRdb analysed the 5' RACE reads with MiXCR anew, one entry per CDR3 protein. The sample has roughly 1,500,000 distinct CDR3 sequences; 32% are singletons. Sequencing was done on a sample of cord blood. These receptors were obtained from a newborn girl in good health. The CDR3 runs from the conserved cysteine through the conserved F or W. D genes are given only for firm matches. The size of a clone is reported for some rows only, either as once, few or many, or as a class for expanded clones.

clone size,V gene,D gene,J gene,CDR3 protein,CDR3 DNA
few,TRBV7-2,TRBD2,TRBJ2-1,CASSLARLAEYNEQFF,TGTGCCAGCAGCTTAGCGCGACTAGCGGAATACAATGAGCAGTTCTTC
few,TRBV2,TRBD1,TRBJ2-7,CASRWGTVTYEQYF,TGTGCCAGCAGGTGGGGGACAGTTACCTACGAGCAGTACTTC
.,TRBV10-2,.,TRBJ2-1,CASSGQGMDNEQFF,TGCGCCAGCAGTGGCCAGGGGATGGACAATGAGCAGTTCTTC
once,TRBV20-1,TRBD1,TRBJ2-2,CSALDRPGELFF,TGCAGTGCTTTGGACAGGCCCGGGGAGCTGTTTTTT
.,TRBV2,.,TRBJ2-3,CASDGAGTDTQYF,TGTGCCAGCGACGGGGCGGGCACAGATACGCAGTATTTT
many,TRBV7-2,.,TRBJ1-1,CASSLSNTEAFF,TGTGCCAGCAGCTTAAGTAACACTGAAGCTTTCTTT
once,TRBV12-5,.,TRBJ2-7,CASGSYERYF,TGTGCTAGTGGTTCCTACGAGCGGTACTTC
.,TRBV20-1,.,TRBJ2-1,CSARDPLRPHNEQFF,TGCAGTGCTAGAGATCCGCTCCGACCGCACAATGAGCAGTTCTTC
few,TRBV2,TRBD2,TRBJ2-3,CASTSLTSGVPSTDTQYF,TGTGCCAGCACCTCTCTGACTAGCGGGGTCCCTAGCACAGATACGCAGTATTTT
many,TRBV29-1,TRBD2,TRBJ2-1,CSVSKRELNEQFF,TGCAGCGTTTCCAAGCGGGAGCTGAATGAGCAGTTCTTC
.,TRBV3-1,.,TRBJ1-2,CASSQVSAPGGYTF,TGTGCCAGCAGCCAAGTTTCGGCCCCGGGTGGCTACACCTTC
few,TRBV20-1,.,TRBJ1-1,CSAHPRVRVTEAFF,TGCAGTGCTCACCCCAGGGTGAGAGTCACTGAAGCTTTCTTT
.,TRBV12-3/TRBV12-4,TRBD1,TRBJ1-3,CASSPQDRADTIYF,TGTGCCAGCAGTCCCCAGGACAGGGCCGACACCATATATTTT
.,TRBV12-3/TRBV12-4,TRBD2,TRBJ2-1,CASSRSGSGNEQFF,TGTGCCAGCAGTCGGAGCGGGAGCGGAAATGAGCAGTTCTTC
.,TRBV6-1,.,TRBJ1-2,CASHKGGRGLYGYTF,TGTGCCAGCCATAAGGGGGGCAGGGGCCTCTATGGCTACACCTTC
few,TRBV3-1,TRBD1,TRBJ1-1,CASSQGWTGDTEAFF,TGTGCCAGCAGCCAAGGCTGGACAGGGGACACTGAAGCTTTCTTT
few,TRBV28,.,TRBJ2-7,CASSLWGAGSYEQYF,TGTGCCAGCAGTTTATGGGGGGCAGGCAGCTACGAGCAGTACTTC
.,TRBV4-2,.,TRBJ1-2,CASSLDSGGWDGYTF,TGTGCCAGCAGCCTAGACAGTGGAGGTTGGGATGGCTACACCTTC
.,TRBV3-1,.,TRBJ2-1,CASSQGMMSEQFF,TGTGCCAGCAGCCAAGGCATGATGAGTGAGCAGTTCTTC
.,TRBV28,.,TRBJ2-3,CASSLDTVTDTQYF,TGTGCCAGCAGTTTGGACACTGTCACAGATACGCAGTATTTT
.,TRBV20-1,TRBD2,TRBJ2-1,CSASPSGGVEPYNEQFF,TGCAGTGCTAGCCCTAGCGGGGGGGTTGAGCCCTACAATGAGCAGTTCTTC
.,TRBV12-3/TRBV12-4,.,TRBJ2-4,CASSHAGAKNIQYF,TGTGCCAGCAGTCATGCAGGGGCTAAAAACATTCAGTACTTC
.,TRBV7-7,.,TRBJ2-5,CASGHGETQYF,TGTGCCAGCGGTCACGGAGAGACCCAGTACTTC
few,TRBV6-1,TRBD2,TRBJ2-1,CASRTHSGTSGRNEQFF,TGTGCCAGCAGAACCCATTCCGGGACTAGCGGGAGAAATGAGCAGTTCTTC
.,TRBV5-1,TRBD2,TRBJ2-3,CASSNTGGADTQYF,TGCGCCAGCAGCAACACGGGAGGGGCAGATACGCAGTATTTT
.,TRBV4-1,.,TRBJ2-3,CASSQGLQTGPRDTQYF,TGCGCCAGCAGCCAAGGCCTTCAGACAGGCCCTAGGGATACGCAGTATTTT
few,TRBV6-5,.,TRBJ1-2,CASRLGTATNYGYTF,TGTGCCAGCAGGTTGGGGACGGCAACTAACTATGGCTACACCTTC
few,TRBV2,.,TRBJ1-5,CASSLYRDNYQPQHF,TGTGCCAGCAGTCTATACCGGGACAACTATCAGCCCCAGCATTTT
many,TRBV28,TRBD2,TRBJ2-7,CASTRVASGVYEQYF,TGTGCCAGCACCCGAGTGGCTAGCGGAGTTTACGAGCAGTACTTC
many,TRBV2,.,TRBJ2-1,CASTRPNEQFF,TGTGCCAGCACCAGACCCAATGAGCAGTTCTTC